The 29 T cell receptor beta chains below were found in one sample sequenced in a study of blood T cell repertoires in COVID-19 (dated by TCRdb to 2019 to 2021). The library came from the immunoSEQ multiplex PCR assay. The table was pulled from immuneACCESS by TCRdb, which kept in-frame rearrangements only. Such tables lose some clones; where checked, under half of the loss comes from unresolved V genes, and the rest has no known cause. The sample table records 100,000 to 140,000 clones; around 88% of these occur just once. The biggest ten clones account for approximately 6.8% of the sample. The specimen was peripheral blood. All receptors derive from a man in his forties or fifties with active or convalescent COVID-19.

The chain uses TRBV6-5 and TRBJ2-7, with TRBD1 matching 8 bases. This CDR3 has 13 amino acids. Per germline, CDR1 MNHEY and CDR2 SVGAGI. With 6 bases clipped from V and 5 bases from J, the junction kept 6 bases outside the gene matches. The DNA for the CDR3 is TGTGCCAGCAGGGACAGGGTCACCCACGAGCAGTACTTC. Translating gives CASRDRVTHEQYF.

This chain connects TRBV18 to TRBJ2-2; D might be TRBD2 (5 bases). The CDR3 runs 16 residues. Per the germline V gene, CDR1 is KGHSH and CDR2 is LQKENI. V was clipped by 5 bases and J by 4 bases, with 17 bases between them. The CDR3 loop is CASSWEQVGSTGELFF. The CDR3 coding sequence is TGTGCCAGCTCATGGGAGCAGGTGGGCAGCACCGGGGAGCTGTTTTTT.

The CDR3 is CASSLQPLAGFYEQYF. CDR3 DNA sequence: TGTGCCAGCAGCTTACAGCCACTAGCGGGTTTCTACGAGCAGTACTTC. J is TRBJ2-7 and V is TRBV7-6; TRBD2 matches 9 bases. CDR3 length: 16 residues. The V gene's germline CDR1 is SGHVS and CDR2 FNYEAQ. V shed 2 bases, J shed 3 bases, and the junction held 8 bases outside the gene matches.

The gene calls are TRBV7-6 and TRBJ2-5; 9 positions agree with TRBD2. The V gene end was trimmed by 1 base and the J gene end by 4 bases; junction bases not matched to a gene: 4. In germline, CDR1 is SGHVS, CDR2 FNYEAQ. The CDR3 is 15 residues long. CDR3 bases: TGTGCCAGCAGCTTAGGCTCAGCGGGAGGAGAGACCCAGTACTTC. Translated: CASSLGSAGGETQYF.

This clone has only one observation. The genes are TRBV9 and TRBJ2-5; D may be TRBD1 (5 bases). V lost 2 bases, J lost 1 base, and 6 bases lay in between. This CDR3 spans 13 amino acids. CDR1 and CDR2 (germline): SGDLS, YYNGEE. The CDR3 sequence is CASSVQGQETQYF. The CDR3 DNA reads TGTGCCAGCAGCGTCCAGGGCCAAGAGACCCAGTACTTC. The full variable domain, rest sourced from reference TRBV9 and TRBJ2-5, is DSGVTQTPKHLITATGQRVTLRCSPRSGDLSVYWYQQSLDQGLQFLIQYYNGEERAKGNILERFSAQQFPDLHSELNLSSLELGDSALYFCASSVQGQETQYFGPGTRLLVL.

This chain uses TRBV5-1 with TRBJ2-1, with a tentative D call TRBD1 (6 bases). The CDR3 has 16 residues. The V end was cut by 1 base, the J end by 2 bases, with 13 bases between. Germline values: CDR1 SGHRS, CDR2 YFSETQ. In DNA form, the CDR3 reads TGCGCCAGCAGCTTGATGGCACAGGGCGCCTACAATGAGCAGTTCTTC. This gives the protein CASSLMAQGAYNEQFF.

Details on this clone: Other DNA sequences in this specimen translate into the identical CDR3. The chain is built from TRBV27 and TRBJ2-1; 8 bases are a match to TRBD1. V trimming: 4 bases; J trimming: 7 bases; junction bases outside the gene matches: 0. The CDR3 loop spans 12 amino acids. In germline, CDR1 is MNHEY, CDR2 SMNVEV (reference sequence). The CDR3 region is CASSYRGNEQFF. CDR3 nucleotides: TGTGCCAGCAGTTACAGGGGGAATGAGCAGTTCTTC.

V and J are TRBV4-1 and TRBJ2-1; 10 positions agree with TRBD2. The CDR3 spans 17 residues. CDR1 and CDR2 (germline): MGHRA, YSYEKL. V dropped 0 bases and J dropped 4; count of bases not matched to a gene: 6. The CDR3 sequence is CASSQDRGLARYNEQFF. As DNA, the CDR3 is TGCGCCAGCAGCCAAGATCGGGGACTAGCGAGATACAATGAGCAGTTCTTC.

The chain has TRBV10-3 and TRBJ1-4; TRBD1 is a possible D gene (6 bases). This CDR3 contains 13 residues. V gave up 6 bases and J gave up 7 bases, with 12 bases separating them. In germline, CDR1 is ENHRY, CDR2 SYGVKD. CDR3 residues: CAIRGDRTEKLFF. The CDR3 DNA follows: TGTGCCATCAGGGGAGACAGGACTGAAAAACTGTTTTTT.

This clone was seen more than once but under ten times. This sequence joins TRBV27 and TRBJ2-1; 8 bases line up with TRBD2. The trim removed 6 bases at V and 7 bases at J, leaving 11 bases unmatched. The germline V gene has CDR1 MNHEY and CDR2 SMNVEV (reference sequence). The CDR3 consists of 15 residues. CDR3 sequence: CASRLAGWEVNEQFF. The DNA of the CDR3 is TGTGCCAGCAGATTAGCGGGATGGGAGGTAAATGAGCAGTTCTTC.

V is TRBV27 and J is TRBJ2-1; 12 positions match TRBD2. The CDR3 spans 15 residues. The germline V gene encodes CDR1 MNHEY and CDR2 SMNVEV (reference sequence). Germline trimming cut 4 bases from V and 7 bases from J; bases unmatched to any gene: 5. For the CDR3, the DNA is TGTGCCAGCAGTTCCACTAGCGGGAGGCGGAATGAGCAGTTCTTC. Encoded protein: CASSSTSGRRNEQFF.

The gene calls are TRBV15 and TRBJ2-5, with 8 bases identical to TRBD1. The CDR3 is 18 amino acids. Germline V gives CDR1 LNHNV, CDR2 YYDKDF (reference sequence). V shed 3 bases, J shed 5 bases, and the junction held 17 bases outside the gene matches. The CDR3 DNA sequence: TGTGCCACCAGCAGTGCCCACACCCGAGGACAGGGTTGGGAGACCCAGTACTTC. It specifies CATSSAHTRGQGWETQYF.

In DNA form, the CDR3 reads TGTGCCAGCAGTCCCGCCAGATATAGCAATCAGCCCCAGCATTTT. This translates into CASSPARYSNQPQHF. The V gene is TRBV25-1, the J gene TRBJ1-5; unclear D gene. CDR1 is MGHDK and CDR2 is SYGVNS in the germline V gene. V gave up 5 bases and J gave up 0 bases, with 11 bases separating them. This CDR3 is 15 amino acids long.

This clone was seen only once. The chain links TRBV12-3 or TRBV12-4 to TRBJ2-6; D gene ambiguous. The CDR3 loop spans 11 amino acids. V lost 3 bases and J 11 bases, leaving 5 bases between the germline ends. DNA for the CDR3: TGTGCCAGCAGTTTCGGTTACGTCCTGACTTTC. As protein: CASSFGYVLTF.

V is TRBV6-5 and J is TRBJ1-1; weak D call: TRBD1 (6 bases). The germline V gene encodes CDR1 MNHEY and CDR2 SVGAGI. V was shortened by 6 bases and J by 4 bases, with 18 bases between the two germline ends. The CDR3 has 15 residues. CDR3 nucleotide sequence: TGTGCCAGCAGCGACAGGCTGACAGGAGGCACTGAAGCTTTCTTT. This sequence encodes CASSDRLTGGTEAFF.

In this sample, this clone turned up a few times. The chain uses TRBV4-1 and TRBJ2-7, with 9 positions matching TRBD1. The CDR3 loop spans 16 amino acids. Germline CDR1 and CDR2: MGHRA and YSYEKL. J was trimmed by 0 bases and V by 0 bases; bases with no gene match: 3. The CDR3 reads CASSQEGQGISYEQYF. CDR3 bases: TGCGCCAGCAGCCAAGAGGGACAGGGAATCTCCTACGAGCAGTACTTC.

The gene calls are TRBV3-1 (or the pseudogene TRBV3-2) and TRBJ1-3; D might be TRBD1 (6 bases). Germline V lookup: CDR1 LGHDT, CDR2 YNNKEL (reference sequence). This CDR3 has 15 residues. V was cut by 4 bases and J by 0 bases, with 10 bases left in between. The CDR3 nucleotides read TGTGCCAGCAGCCGGGACACAGTCTCTGGAAACACCATATATTTT. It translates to CASSRDTVSGNTIYF.

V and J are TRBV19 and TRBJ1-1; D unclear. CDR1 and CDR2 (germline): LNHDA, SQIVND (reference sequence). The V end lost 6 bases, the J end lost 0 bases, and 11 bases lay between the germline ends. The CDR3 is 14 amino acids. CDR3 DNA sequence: TGTGCCAGTAGCGCTACTGTGATGAACACTGAAGCTTTCTTT. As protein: CASSATVMNTEAFF.

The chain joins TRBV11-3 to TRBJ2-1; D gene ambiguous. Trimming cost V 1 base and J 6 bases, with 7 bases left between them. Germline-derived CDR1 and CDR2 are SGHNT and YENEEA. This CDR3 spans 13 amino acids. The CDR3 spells CASSLGLGNEQFF. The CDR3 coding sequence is TGTGCCAGCAGCTTAGGTCTAGGCAATGAGCAGTTCTTC.

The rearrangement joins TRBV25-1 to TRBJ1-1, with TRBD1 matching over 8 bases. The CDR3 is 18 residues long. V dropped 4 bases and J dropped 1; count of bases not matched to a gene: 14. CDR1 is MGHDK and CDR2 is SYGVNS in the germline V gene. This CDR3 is CASSAVSWDRSKNTEAFF. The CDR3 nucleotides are TGTGCCAGCAGTGCCGTTTCATGGGACAGGTCAAAGAACACTGAAGCTTTCTTT.

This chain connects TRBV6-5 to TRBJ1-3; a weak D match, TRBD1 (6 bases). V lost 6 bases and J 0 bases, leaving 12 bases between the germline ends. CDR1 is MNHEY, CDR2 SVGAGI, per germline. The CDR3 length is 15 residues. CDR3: CASRLAGDSGNTIYF. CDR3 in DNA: TGTGCCAGCAGACTCGCAGGGGACTCTGGAAACACCATATATTTT.

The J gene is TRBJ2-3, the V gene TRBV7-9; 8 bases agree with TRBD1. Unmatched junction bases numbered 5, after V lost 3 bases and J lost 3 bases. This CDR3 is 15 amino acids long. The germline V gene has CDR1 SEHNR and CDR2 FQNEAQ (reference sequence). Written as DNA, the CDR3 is TGTGCCAGCAGCTTCGACAGGGGAGCGACAGATACGCAGTATTTT. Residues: CASSFDRGATDTQYF.

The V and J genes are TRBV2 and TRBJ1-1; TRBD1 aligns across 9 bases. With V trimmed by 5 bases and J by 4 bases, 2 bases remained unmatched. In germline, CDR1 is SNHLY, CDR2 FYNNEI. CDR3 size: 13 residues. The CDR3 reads CASSTQGATEAFF. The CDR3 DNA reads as TGTGCCAGCAGTACACAGGGGGCCACTGAAGCTTTCTTT. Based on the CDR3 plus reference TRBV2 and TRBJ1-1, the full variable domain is EPEVTQTPSHQVTQMGQEVILRCVPISNHLYFYWYRQILGQKVEFLVSFYNNEISEKSEIFDDQFSVERPDGSNFTLKIRSTKLEDSAMYFCASSTQGATEAFFGQGTRLTVV.

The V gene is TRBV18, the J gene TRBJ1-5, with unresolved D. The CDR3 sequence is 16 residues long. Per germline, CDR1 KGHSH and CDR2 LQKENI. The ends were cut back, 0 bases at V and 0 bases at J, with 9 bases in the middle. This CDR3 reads CASSPPTWYSNQPQHF. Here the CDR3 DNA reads TGTGCCAGCTCACCACCGACATGGTATAGCAATCAGCCCCAGCATTTT. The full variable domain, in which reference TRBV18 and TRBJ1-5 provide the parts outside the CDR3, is NAGVMQNPRHLVRRRGQEARLRCSPMKGHSHVYWYRQLPEEGLKFMVYLQKENIIDESGMPKERFSAEFPKEGPSILRIQQVVRGDSAAYFCASSPPTWYSNQPQHFGDGTRLSIL.

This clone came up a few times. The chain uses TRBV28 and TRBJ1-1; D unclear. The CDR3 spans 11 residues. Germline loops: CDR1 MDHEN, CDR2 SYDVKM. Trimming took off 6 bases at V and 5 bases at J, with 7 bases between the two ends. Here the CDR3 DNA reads TGTGCCAGCAGGTCAGTAACTGAAGCTTTCTTT. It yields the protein CASRSVTEAFF.

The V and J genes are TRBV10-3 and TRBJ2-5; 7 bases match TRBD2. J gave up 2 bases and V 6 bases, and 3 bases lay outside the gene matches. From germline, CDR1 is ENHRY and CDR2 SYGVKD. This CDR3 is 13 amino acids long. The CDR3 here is CAIRNSGQETQYF. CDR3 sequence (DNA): TGTGCCATCAGGAATAGCGGGCAAGAGACCCAGTACTTC.

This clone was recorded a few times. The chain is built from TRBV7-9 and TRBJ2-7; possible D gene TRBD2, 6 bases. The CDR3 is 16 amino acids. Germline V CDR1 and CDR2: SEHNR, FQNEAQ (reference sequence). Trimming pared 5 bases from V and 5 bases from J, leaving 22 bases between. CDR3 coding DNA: TGTGCCAGCAGCCGACCTGACTCACTCTCGGGGGACGAGCAGTACTTC. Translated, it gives CASSRPDSLSGDEQYF.

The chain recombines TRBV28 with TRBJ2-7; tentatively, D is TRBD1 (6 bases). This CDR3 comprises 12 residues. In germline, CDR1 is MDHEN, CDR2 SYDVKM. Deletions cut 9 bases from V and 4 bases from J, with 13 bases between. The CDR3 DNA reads TGTGCCAGTTGCAGGGGCTGGTACGAGCAGTACTTC. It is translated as CASCRGWYEQYF.

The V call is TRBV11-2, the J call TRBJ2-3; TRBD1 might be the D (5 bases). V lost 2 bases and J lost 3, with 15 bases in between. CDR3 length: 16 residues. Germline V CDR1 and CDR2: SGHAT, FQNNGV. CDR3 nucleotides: TGTGCCAGCAGCTTACCCTGGGGCCGTACGACAGATACGCAGTATTTT. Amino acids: CASSLPWGRTTDTQYF. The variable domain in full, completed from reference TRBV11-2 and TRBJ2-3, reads EAGVAQSPRYKIIEKRQSVAFWCNPISGHATLYWYQQILGQGPKLLIQFQNNGVVDDSQLPKDRFSAERLKGVDSTLKIQPAKLEDSAVYLCASSLPWGRTTDTQYFGPGTRLTVL.